A single sample is the source of the 29 T cell receptor beta chains below, sequenced in a study of shared T cell receptors in the human thymus. Measured with immunoSEQ multiplex PCR; TCRdb has only the in-frame clones, and not every one. The sample holds 500,000 to 550,000 clones, 75% to 85% seen once. These same records also appear under a second study, on human thymus T cells.

The sequenced sample was thymocytes. These receptors originate from a boy younger than two with a congenital heart defect.

In its sample, this clone was seen a few times. This chain uses TRBV11-3 with TRBJ2-3; TRBD1 is a possible D gene (7 bases). Germline V gives CDR1 SGHNT, CDR2 YENEEA. Trimming took off 8 bases at V and 0 bases at J, with 12 bases between the two ends. This CDR3 comprises 14 residues. Written as DNA, the CDR3 is TGTGCCAGCGCCAGGGGGGACAGCACAGATACGCAGTATTTT. Amino acid sequence: CASARGDSTDTQYF.

This clone was detected once. This chain uses TRBV5-1 with TRBJ2-7; 9 bases map to TRBD1. The CDR3 length is 16 residues. Germline CDR1 SGHRS, CDR2 YFSETQ. Unmatched junction bases numbered 9, after V lost 4 bases and J lost 1 base. The CDR3 DNA sequence: TGCGCCAGCAGCGCGGGCCTACAGGGGGCTTCCTACGAGCAGTACTTC. The encoded protein is CASSAGLQGASYEQYF.

In this sample, this clone turned up once. At one boundary the junction diverges from the germline segment, which might be a read error. This chain uses TRBV5-8 with TRBJ2-2; no definite D call. There are 15 residues in the CDR3. Germline CDR1 and CDR2: SGHTS and YDEGEE. The CDR3 sequence is CASSLRPPNIGELFF. CDR3 sequence (DNA): TGTGCCAGCAGCTTGCGTCCCCCGAACATCGGGGAGCTGTTTTTT.

V usage is TRBV11-2 and J usage is TRBJ2-7; 8 bases match TRBD2. The germline CDR1 and CDR2 sequences are SGHAT and FQNNGV. The CDR3 runs to 16 residues. Trimming at V came to 5 bases and at J to 6 bases, leaving 15 bases not matched to a gene. The CDR3, as DNA: TGTGCCAGCAGCACTCTACTAGCGGTTCCTCCCAGCGAGCAGTACTTC. Amino acid sequence: CASSTLLAVPPSEQYF.

The genes are TRBV30 and TRBJ2-7; weak D call: TRBD2 (6 bases). The V gene lost 0 bases and the J gene lost 0 bases, with 15 bases spanning the gap. Germline CDR1 GTSNPN, CDR2 SVGIG (reference sequence). The CDR3 length is 16 residues. CDR3 in amino acids: CAWSVLPGLDSYEQYF. The DNA for the CDR3 is TGTGCCTGGAGTGTACTCCCGGGACTGGACTCCTACGAGCAGTACTTC.

The chain uses TRBV7-2 and TRBJ2-1; no definite D call. V was cut by 3 bases and J by 3 bases, with 12 bases left in between. CDR3 length equals 15 residues. Germline CDR1 and CDR2: SGHTA and FQGNSA. CDR3 region: CASSLPGPDYNEQFF. In DNA, the CDR3 is TGTGCCAGCAGCTTGCCTGGCCCAGACTACAATGAGCAGTTCTTC.

The chain combines TRBV27 with TRBJ1-1; no clear D. V dropped 5 bases and J dropped 0 bases, with 22 bases sitting between them. This CDR3 contains 18 residues. Per germline, CDR1 MNHEY and CDR2 SMNVEV (reference sequence). The CDR3 loop is CASSPFTRREPMNTEAFF. The CDR3 DNA follows: TGTGCCAGCAGTCCATTCACCAGGCGGGAGCCGATGAACACTGAAGCTTTCTTT.

The CDR3 coding sequence is TGTGCCAGCAGTCCTCACGGGACTAGCGGAGCCCTTTTGGACAATGAGCAGTTCTTC. Translating gives CASSPHGTSGALLDNEQFF. The chain uses TRBV28 and TRBJ2-1, with 11 bases identical to TRBD2. Germline loops: CDR1 MDHEN, CDR2 SYDVKM. Losses at the gene ends were 5 bases for V and 5 bases for J; bases not matched to a gene: 17. The CDR3 extends over 19 amino acids.

The V call is TRBV30, the J call TRBJ1-3; TRBD1 is a possible D gene (5 bases). From germline, CDR1 is GTSNPN and CDR2 SVGIG (reference sequence). The CDR3 extends over 18 amino acids. V lost 3 bases and J lost 0, with 21 bases in between. CDR3 sequence: CAWSPPSHRGSSGNTIYF. The CDR3 DNA sequence: TGTGCCTGGAGCCCCCCCTCCCACCGGGGGAGCTCTGGAAACACCATATATTTT.

The chain recombines TRBV6-4 with TRBJ2-2; TRBD2 agrees at 7 bases. J was trimmed by 5 bases and V by 7 bases; bases with no gene match: 4. From germline, CDR1 is MRHNA and CDR2 SNTAGT. This CDR3 is 13 amino acids long. CDR3 in DNA: TGTGCCAGCATACGCGGGAGAACCGGGGAGCTGTTTTTT. Its protein product is CASIRGRTGELFF.

The chain is built from TRBV12-5 and TRBJ1-5, with 7 bases that match TRBD1. The V gene end was trimmed by 6 bases and the J gene end by 4 bases; junction bases not matched to a gene: 6. Germline V gene lookup returns CDR1 LGHNT and CDR2 FRNRAP. The CDR3 contains 14 residues. The CDR3 sequence is CASGPRDSNQPQHF. DNA of the CDR3: TGTGCTAGTGGCCCCCGGGACAGTAATCAGCCCCAGCATTTT. Full variable domain (remainder filled in from reference TRBV12-5 and TRBJ1-5): DARVTQTPRHKVTEMGQEVTMRCQPILGHNTVFWYRQTMMQGLELLAYFRNRAPLDDSGMPKDRFSAEMPDATLATLKIQPSEPRDSAVYFCASGPRDSNQPQHFGDGTRLSIL.

The chain has TRBV30 and TRBJ2-1; D is possibly TRBD2 (7 bases). V lost 5 bases and J lost 5, with 16 bases in between. The CDR3 is 14 residues long. Germline lookup yields CDR1 GTSNPN and CDR2 SVGIG (reference sequence). The DNA of the CDR3 is TGTGCCTGGGCCGCGGGGGCCGGGGACAATGAGCAGTTCTTC. Translated, it gives CAWAAGAGDNEQFF.

This chain connects TRBV4-3 to TRBJ2-7; TRBD2 is a possible D gene (5 bases). CDR3 length: 14 amino acids. The germline gives CDR1 LGHNA, CDR2 YSLEER. The germline V and J ends were trimmed by 6 bases and 0 bases, with 12 bases remaining between them. The CDR3 sequence is CASRVRESSYEQYF. CDR3 coding DNA: TGCGCCAGCAGGGTGAGGGAAAGCTCCTACGAGCAGTACTTC.

This chain joins TRBV4-1 and TRBJ2-1, with TRBD2 matching over 7 bases. Trimming removed 2 bases from V and 5 bases from J; junction bases left unmatched: 12. This CDR3 contains 17 residues. Germline V CDR1 and CDR2: MGHRA, YSYEKL. CDR3 loop: CASSQSAGRLQNNEQFF. The CDR3 coding sequence is TGCGCCAGCAGCCAATCAGCGGGAAGGCTCCAAAACAATGAGCAGTTCTTC.

This chain links TRBV5-1 with TRBJ2-1; possibly TRBD2 for D (6 bases). Trimming took off 4 bases at V and 0 bases at J, with 14 bases between the two ends. The CDR3 totals 16 residues. The germline gives CDR1 SGHRS, CDR2 YFSETQ. The CDR3 loop is CASSTGLRSSYNEQFF. CDR3 DNA sequence: TGCGCCAGCAGCACGGGACTGCGTAGCTCCTACAATGAGCAGTTCTTC.

This rearrangement joins TRBV25-1 to TRBJ2-1, with 7 bases that match TRBD2. After removal of 4 bases from V and 4 bases from J, the junction contained 10 bases not matched to a gene. The CDR3 contains 16 residues. Germline-derived CDR1 and CDR2 are MGHDK and SYGVNS. The CDR3 DNA sequence: TGTGCCAGCAGTGGAGCATCGAGAGCGGGATACAATGAGCAGTTCTTC. It encodes CASSGASRAGYNEQFF.

The chain's CDR3 is CSVEDTTSGRSDTQYF. As DNA, the CDR3 is TGCAGCGTTGAAGACACGACTAGCGGGAGATCAGATACGCAGTATTTT. The chain links TRBV29-1 to TRBJ2-3; 12 nucleotides line up with TRBD2. Germline loops: CDR1 SQVTM, CDR2 ANQGSEA. The CDR3 has 16 residues. The V gene end was trimmed by 0 bases and the J gene end by 4 bases; junction bases not matched to a gene: 5.

The table lists this clone with a few counts. This chain uses TRBV30 with TRBJ2-7, with TRBD2 as a possible D gene (6 bases). V dropped 0 bases and J dropped 5 bases, with 14 bases sitting between them. CDR1 is GTSNPN and CDR2 is SVGIG in the germline V gene (reference sequence). This CDR3 is 14 amino acids long. The CDR3 DNA sequence: TGTGCCTGGAGTGTAGGAGCCCGCGGGGACGAGCAGTACTTC. It codes for CAWSVGARGDEQYF.

This CDR3 is CASSVDRPGGDTQYF. CDR3 in DNA: TGTGCCAGCAGTGTCGATCGACCAGGGGGAGATACGCAGTATTTT. The chain couples TRBV6-1 to TRBJ2-3; 7 bases align to TRBD1. The germline V gene encodes CDR1 MNHNS and CDR2 SASEGT. With 4 bases clipped from V and 5 bases from J, the junction kept 9 bases outside the gene matches. CDR3 length equals 15 residues.

The V call is TRBV18, the J call TRBJ1-5; perhaps TRBD1 as D (5 bases). Germline loops: CDR1 KGHSH, CDR2 LQKENI. The CDR3 has 17 amino acids. With 3 bases removed from V and 3 bases from J, the gap between germline ends came to 18 bases. The CDR3 loop is CASSPGRVGRINQPQHF. The CDR3, as DNA: TGTGCCAGCTCACCTGGCAGGGTGGGGCGGATCAATCAGCCCCAGCATTTT.

CDR3 coding DNA: TGCAGCTCCGGTAGGGGGAATGAGCAGTTCTTC. This encodes CSSGRGNEQFF. The chain has TRBV29-1 and TRBJ2-1, with a possible D match to TRBD1 (6 bases). In germline, CDR1 is SQVTM, CDR2 ANQGSEA. The CDR3 has 11 residues. V gave up 8 bases and J gave up 7 bases, with 12 bases separating them.

This clone was seen only a few times. V gene TRBV15 combines with J gene TRBJ1-1; possibly TRBD1 for D (5 bases). Germline CDR1 is LNHNV and CDR2 is YYDKDF (reference sequence). The CDR3 covers 15 residues. V was cut by 2 bases and J by 3 bases, with 13 bases left in between. As DNA, the CDR3 is TGTGCCACCAGCAGACGCAGGGATAAGGACACTGAAGCTTTCTTT. It yields the protein CATSRRRDKDTEAFF.

The rearrangement joins TRBV18 to TRBJ2-5, with TRBD2 matching over 10 bases. Germline assignment: CDR1 KGHSH and CDR2 LQKENI. V trimming: 3 bases; J trimming: 0 bases; junction bases outside the gene matches: 10. This CDR3 is 18 amino acids long. The CDR3 protein is CASSPHPSGGPYQETQYF. The CDR3 nucleotides read TGTGCCAGCTCACCGCACCCTAGCGGGGGTCCGTACCAAGAGACCCAGTACTTC.

The chain combines TRBV25-1 with TRBJ2-3; 8 bases match TRBD2. The germline V gene has CDR1 MGHDK and CDR2 SYGVNS. There are 14 residues in the CDR3. Losses at the gene ends were 3 bases for V and 3 bases for J; bases not matched to a gene: 2. This CDR3 is CASSDASGTDTQYF. Here the CDR3 DNA reads TGTGCCAGCAGTGATGCTAGCGGGACAGATACGCAGTATTTT.

This clone has more than one count but fewer than ten. Here the CDR3 DNA reads TGTGCCAGCAGCCGATTAACTAGAATTGGGTGGGACGAGCAGTACTTC. Translated, it gives CASSRLTRIGWDEQYF. The chain joins TRBV14 to TRBJ2-7; tentatively, D is TRBD2 (5 bases). The CDR3 runs 16 residues. V dropped 4 bases and J dropped 5 bases, with 21 bases sitting between them. Germline V gives CDR1 SGHDN, CDR2 FVKESK. Full variable domain (remainder filled in from reference TRBV14 and TRBJ2-7): EAGVTQFPSHSVIEKGQTVTLRCDPISGHDNLYWYRRVMGKEIKFLLHFVKESKQDESGMPNNRFLAERTGGTYSTLKVQPAELEDSGVYFCASSRLTRIGWDEQYFGPGTRLTVT.

V gene TRBV28 combines with J gene TRBJ2-1, with TRBD2 matching 10 bases. The CDR3 is 16 residues long. V gave up 7 bases and J gave up 7 bases; unmatched junction bases: 13. Germline V gene sequence: CDR1 MDHEN, CDR2 SYDVKM. The CDR3 sequence: CASIQTSGTKRNEQFF. In DNA, the CDR3 is TGTGCCAGCATCCAAACTAGCGGGACGAAACGGAATGAGCAGTTCTTC.

CDR3 residues: CATSSGLAGGPVGEQYF. CDR3 nucleotides: TGTGCCACCAGCAGCGGACTAGCGGGAGGGCCCGTGGGGGAGCAGTACTTC. The genes are TRBV15 and TRBJ2-7; 15 bases align to TRBD2. CDR1 and CDR2 (germline): LNHNV, YYDKDF (reference sequence). This CDR3 spans 17 amino acids. Trimming at V came to 3 bases and at J to 7 bases, leaving 10 bases not matched to a gene. Full variable domain (outside the CDR3, taken from reference TRBV15 and TRBJ2-7): DAMVIQNPRYQVTQFGKPVTLSCSQTLNHNVMYWYQQKSSQAPKLLFHYYDKDFNNEADTPDNFQSRRPNTSFCFLDIRSPGLGDTAMYLCATSSGLAGGPVGEQYFGPGTRLTVT.

The rearrangement links TRBV4-1 to TRBJ1-1; D might be TRBD1 (5 bases). Trimming pared 1 base from V and 3 bases from J, leaving 15 bases between. This CDR3 comprises 16 residues. Germline V gene lookup returns CDR1 MGHRA and CDR2 YSYEKL. CDR3 DNA: TGCGCCAGCAGCCAAGTACGTACAGGATGGGACACTGAAGCTTTCTTT. Protein product: CASSQVRTGWDTEAFF.

The genes are TRBV11-2 and TRBJ2-2; D remains ambiguous. Germline CDR1 and CDR2: SGHAT and FQNNGV. Trimming cost V 1 base and J 0 bases, with 6 bases left between them. CDR3 size: 15 residues. CDR3 sequence reads: CASSLVVANTGELFF. DNA for the CDR3: TGTGCCAGCAGCTTAGTCGTTGCGAACACCGGGGAGCTGTTTTTT.